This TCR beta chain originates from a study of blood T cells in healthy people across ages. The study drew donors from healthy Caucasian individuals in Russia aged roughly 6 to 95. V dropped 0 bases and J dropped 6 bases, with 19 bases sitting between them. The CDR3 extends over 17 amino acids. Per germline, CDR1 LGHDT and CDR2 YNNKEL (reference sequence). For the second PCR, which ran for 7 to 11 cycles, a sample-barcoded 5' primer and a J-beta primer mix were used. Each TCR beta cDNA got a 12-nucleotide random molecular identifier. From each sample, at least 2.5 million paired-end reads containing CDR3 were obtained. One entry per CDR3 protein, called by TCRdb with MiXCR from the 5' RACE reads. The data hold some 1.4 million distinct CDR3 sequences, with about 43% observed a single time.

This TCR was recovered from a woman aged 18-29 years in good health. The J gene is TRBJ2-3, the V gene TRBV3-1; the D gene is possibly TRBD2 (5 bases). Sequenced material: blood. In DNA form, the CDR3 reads TGTGCCAGCAGCCAAGAAGTCCGAGGGTTGTTTATCGATACGCAGTATTTT. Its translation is CASSQEVRGLFIDTQYF.